This is a list of T cell receptor beta chains from one sample in a study of blood T cell repertoires in COVID-19. Using immunoSEQ multiplex PCR, the repertoire was profiled, and TCRdb retains in-frame clones only, with some absent. There are approximately 30,000 clones in the sample; more than 85% occur only once, and about 16% lies in the top ten. The sequenced sample was peripheral blood. Receptor source: a human donor with active COVID-19. The donor label of this sample is uncertain. CDR3s include the opening cysteine and the closing phenylalanine or tryptophan. D genes are given only for firm matches. Clone size is given for some rows only: seen once, a few or many times, or a class if the clone is expanded.

D gene	V gene	J gene	clone size	CDR3 protein	CDR3 DNA
.	TRBV6-5	TRBJ2-4	.	CASSYAARGSKNIQYF	TGTGCCAGCAGTTACGCCGCGCGGGGTTCCAAAAACATTCAGTACTTC
.	TRBV5-1	TRBJ2-5	.	CASSLAETQYF	TGCGCCAGCAGCTTGGCTGAGACCCAGTACTTC
TRBD2	TRBV2	TRBJ2-3	.	CASRMIAGNPTDTQYF	TGTGCCAGCAGAATGATAGCGGGAAACCCGACAGATACGCAGTATTTT
TRBD2	TRBV14	TRBJ2-7	.	CASSQDRRLAGVEQYF	TGTGCCAGCAGCCAAGATCGGAGGCTAGCGGGAGTCGAGCAGTACTTC
TRBD2	TRBV2	TRBJ2-1	.	CASSGGDYHNEQFF	TGTGCCAGCAGTGGAGGGGACTACCACAATGAGCAGTTCTTC
.	TRBV5-4	TRBJ2-1	.	CASSPSRGVSYNEQFF	TGTGCCAGCAGCCCCTCCCGCGGGGTGTCCTACAATGAGCAGTTCTTC
TRBD2	TRBV9	TRBJ2-3	.	CASSAPGTSGSDWTDTQYF	TGTGCCAGCAGCGCGCCCGGGACTAGCGGGAGTGATTGGACAGATACGCAGTATTTT
TRBD1	TRBV5-1	TRBJ2-1	.	CASSLDRGGEQFF	TGCGCCAGCAGCTTGGACAGGGGTGGGGAGCAGTTCTTC
.	TRBV5-1	TRBJ2-1	.	CASSLASGPYNEQFF	TGCGCCAGCAGCTTGGCCAGCGGGCCTTACAATGAGCAGTTCTTC
.	TRBV9	TRBJ1-3	.	CASSGQSFSGNTIYF	TGTGCCAGCAGCGGACAGTCTTTCTCTGGAAACACCATATATTTT
TRBD1	TRBV2	TRBJ2-3	.	CASSEDRGRTDTQYF	TGTGCCAGCAGTGAAGACAGGGGCAGGACAGATACGCAGTATTTT
.	TRBV7-9	TRBJ2-7	once	CASSLGGQPREQYF	TGTGCCAGCAGCTTAGGTGGACAGCCTCGGGAGCAGTACTTC
.	TRBV11-2	TRBJ2-7	.	CASSTVGQDYEQYF	TGTGCCAGCAGCACAGTGGGACAAGATTACGAGCAGTACTTC
.	TRBV18	TRBJ1-1	.	CASSPGTPHTEAFF	TGTGCCAGCTCGCCCGGGACACCCCACACTGAAGCTTTCTTT
.	TRBV27	TRBJ1-5	.	CASSSSARVSNQPQHF	TGTGCCAGCAGTTCCTCAGCGAGGGTTAGCAATCAGCCCCAGCATTTT
.	TRBV30	TRBJ1-1	.	CAWSVRARGTEAFF	TGTGCCTGGAGTGTACGTGCCCGGGGAACTGAAGCTTTCTTT
.	TRBV20-1	TRBJ2-1	.	CSASRRGGRDEQFF	TGCAGTGCTAGTAGGAGGGGGGGCCGGGATGAGCAGTTCTTC
TRBD1	TRBV12-3/TRBV12-4	TRBJ1-5	.	CASSTNPGQEHF	TGTGCCAGCAGTACAAATCCGGGACAGGAGCATTTT
TRBD1	TRBV4-1	TRBJ1-2	.	CASSQDGGQASPLSGYTF	TGCGCCAGCAGCCAAGATGGAGGACAGGCTTCCCCTCTATCAGGCTACACCTTC
TRBD1	TRBV5-8	TRBJ1-5	.	CASSHGDRGSTQPQHF	TGTGCCAGCAGCCATGGAGACAGGGGTTCAACTCAGCCCCAGCATTTT
.	TRBV10-3	TRBJ1-4	.	CAISEGTNEKLFF	TGTGCCATCAGTGAGGGGACAAATGAAAAACTGTTTTTT
TRBD1	TRBV20-1	TRBJ1-5	.	CSARGAQPQHF	TGCAGTGCCAGGGGGGCTCAGCCCCAGCATTTT
.	TRBV6-5	TRBJ2-2	few	CASSYSPPSTGELFF	TGTGCCAGCAGTTACTCCCCGCCGAGCACCGGGGAGCTGTTTTTT
TRBD2	TRBV19	TRBJ2-1	.	CASSPLAGGSYNEQFF	TGTGCCAGTAGTCCACTAGCGGGGGGCTCCTACAATGAGCAGTTCTTC
.	TRBV6-2/TRBV6-3	TRBJ1-1	.	CASSTGKNTEAFF	TGTGCCAGCAGTACCGGGAAGAACACTGAAGCTTTCTTT
.	TRBV7-3	TRBJ2-2	.	CASSLKPGSGELFF	TGTGCCAGCAGCTTAAAGCCGGGATCCGGGGAGCTGTTTTTT
.	TRBV4-3	TRBJ1-6	.	CASSQEPRPIGSSPLHF	TGCGCCAGCAGCCAAGAACCTCGACCCATCGGGAGTTCACCCCTCCACTTT
TRBD1	TRBV7-2	TRBJ1-1	.	CASSPELTGTLRTEAFF	TGTGCCAGCAGCCCTGAACTGACAGGGACCTTAAGAACTGAAGCTTTCTTT
.	TRBV29-1	TRBJ1-2	once	CSADAGLSYGYTF	TGCAGCGCGGACGCGGGACTTAGCTATGGCTACACCTTC
.	TRBV24-1	TRBJ2-7	.	CATSVENSYEQYF	TGTGCCACCAGTGTAGAGAACAGCTACGAGCAGTACTTC
.	TRBV4-1	TRBJ2-7	.	CASSVVSGPVYEQYF	TGCGCCAGCAGCGTGGTTAGCGGTCCCGTCTACGAGCAGTACTTC
.	TRBV6-2/TRBV6-3	TRBJ2-1	once	CASSYSQYNEQFF	TGTGCCAGCAGTTACAGTCAGTACAATGAGCAGTTCTTC